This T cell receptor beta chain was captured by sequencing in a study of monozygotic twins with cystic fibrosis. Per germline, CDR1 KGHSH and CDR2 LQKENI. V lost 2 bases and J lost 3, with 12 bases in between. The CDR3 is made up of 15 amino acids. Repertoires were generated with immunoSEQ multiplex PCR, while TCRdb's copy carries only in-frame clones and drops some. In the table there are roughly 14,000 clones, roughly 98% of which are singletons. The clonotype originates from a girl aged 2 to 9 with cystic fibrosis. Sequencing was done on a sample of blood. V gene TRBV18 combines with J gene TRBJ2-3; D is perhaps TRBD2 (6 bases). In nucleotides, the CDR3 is TGTGCCAGCTCACCATTAGCGGCTAGAACAGATACGCAGTATTTT. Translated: CASSPLAARTDTQYF.